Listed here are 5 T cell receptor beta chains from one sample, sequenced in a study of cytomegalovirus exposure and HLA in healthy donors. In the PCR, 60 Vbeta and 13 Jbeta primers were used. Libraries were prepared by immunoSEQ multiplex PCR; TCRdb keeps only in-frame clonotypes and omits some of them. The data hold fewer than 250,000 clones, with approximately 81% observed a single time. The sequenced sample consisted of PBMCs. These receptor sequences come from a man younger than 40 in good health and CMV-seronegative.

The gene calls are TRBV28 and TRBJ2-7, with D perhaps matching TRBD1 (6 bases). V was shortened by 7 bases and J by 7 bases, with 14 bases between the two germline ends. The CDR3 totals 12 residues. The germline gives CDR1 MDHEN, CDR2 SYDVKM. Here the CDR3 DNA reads TGTGCCAGCACCCAGGGGCGCTGGGAGCAGTACTTC. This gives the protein CASTQGRWEQYF.

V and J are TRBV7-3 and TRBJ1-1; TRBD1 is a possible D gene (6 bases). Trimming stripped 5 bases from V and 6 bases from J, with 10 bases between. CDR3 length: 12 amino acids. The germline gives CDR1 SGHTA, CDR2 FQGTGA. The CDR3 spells CASSGGGAEAFF. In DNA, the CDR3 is TGTGCCAGCAGCGGAGGGGGGGCTGAAGCTTTCTTT.

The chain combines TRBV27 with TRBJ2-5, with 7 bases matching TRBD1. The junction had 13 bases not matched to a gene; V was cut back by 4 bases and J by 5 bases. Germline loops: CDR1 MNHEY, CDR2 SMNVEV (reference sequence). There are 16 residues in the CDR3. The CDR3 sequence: CASSYVGTASQETQYF. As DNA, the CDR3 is TGTGCCAGCAGTTATGTTGGGACAGCCTCTCAGGAGACCCAGTACTTC.

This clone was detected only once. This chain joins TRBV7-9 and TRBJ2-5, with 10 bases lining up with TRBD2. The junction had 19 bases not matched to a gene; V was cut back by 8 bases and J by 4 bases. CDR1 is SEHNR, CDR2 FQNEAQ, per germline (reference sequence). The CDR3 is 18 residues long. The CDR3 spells CASDGPGTSSGGGETQYF. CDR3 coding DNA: TGTGCCAGCGATGGACCCGGGACATCAAGCGGGGGGGGAGAGACCCAGTACTTC.

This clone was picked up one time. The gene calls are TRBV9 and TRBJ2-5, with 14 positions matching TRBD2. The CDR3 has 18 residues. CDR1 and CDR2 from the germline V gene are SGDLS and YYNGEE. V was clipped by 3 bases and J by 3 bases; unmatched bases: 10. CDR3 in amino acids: CASSEGTSGGRLKETQYF. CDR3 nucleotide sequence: TGTGCCAGCAGCGAAGGGACTAGCGGGGGCCGGCTGAAAGAGACCCAGTACTTC.